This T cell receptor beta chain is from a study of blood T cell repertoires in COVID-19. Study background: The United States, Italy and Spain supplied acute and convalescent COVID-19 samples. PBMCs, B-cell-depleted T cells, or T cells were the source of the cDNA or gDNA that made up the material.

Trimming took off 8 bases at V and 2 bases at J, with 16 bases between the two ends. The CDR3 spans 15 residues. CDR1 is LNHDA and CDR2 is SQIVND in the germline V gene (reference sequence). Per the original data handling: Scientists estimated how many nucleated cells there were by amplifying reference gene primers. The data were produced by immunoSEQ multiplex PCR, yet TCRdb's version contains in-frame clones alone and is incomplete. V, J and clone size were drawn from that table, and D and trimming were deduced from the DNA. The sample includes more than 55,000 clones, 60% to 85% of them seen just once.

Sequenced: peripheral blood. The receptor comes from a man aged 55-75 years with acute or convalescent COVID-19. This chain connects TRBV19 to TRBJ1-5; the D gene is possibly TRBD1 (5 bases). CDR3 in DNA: TGTGCCAGTTCCGCGGGGCGGGGCGGCAATCAGCCCCAGCATTTT. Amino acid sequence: CASSAGRGGNQPQHF.